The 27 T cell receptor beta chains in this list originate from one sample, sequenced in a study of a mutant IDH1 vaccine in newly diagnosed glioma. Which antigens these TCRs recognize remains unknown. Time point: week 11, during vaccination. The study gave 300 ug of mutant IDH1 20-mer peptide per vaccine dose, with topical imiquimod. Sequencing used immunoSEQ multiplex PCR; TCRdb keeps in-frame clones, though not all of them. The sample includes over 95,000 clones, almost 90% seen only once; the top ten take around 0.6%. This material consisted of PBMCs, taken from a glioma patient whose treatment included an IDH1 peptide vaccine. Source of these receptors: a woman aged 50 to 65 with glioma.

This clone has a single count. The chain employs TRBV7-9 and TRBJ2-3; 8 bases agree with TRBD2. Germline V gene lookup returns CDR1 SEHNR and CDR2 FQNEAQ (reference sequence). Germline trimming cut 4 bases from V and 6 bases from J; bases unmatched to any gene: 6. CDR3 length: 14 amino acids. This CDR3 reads CASSSGLVTDTQYF. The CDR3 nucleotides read TGTGCCAGCAGCTCGGGACTAGTAACGGATACGCAGTATTTT.

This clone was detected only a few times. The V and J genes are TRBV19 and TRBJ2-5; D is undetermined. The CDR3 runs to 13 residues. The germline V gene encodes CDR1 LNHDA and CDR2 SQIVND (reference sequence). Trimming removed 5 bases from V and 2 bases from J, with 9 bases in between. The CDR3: CASSRAFQETQYF. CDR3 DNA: TGTGCCAGTAGTCGAGCTTTTCAAGAGACCCAGTACTTC.

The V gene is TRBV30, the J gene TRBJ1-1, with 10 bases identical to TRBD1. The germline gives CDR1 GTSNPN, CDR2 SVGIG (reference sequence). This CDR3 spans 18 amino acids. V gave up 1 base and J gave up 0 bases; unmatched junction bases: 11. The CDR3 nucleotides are TGTGCCTGGAGTGGCTTGGGGGACAGGGGTCCGGTGAACACTGAAGCTTTCTTT. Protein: CAWSGLGDRGPVNTEAFF.

The CDR3 sequence: CASSEPGLAGWNEQFF. CDR3 bases: TGTGCCAGCAGTGAACCGGGACTAGCGGGGTGGAATGAGCAGTTCTTC. J is TRBJ2-1 and V is TRBV27; 13 positions agree with TRBD2. The CDR3 spans 16 residues. The V segment lost 5 bases and the J segment 7 bases; nucleotides outside the gene matches: 8. The germline CDR1 and CDR2 sequences are MNHEY and SMNVEV (reference sequence).

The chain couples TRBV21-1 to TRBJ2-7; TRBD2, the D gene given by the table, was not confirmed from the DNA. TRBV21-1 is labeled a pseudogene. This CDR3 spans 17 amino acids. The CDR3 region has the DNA TGTGCCAGCAGCCCCCCGGGACTAGCGGGGCTCTCCTACGAGCAGTACTTC. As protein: CASSPPGLAGLSYEQYF.

The CDR3 region is CASSLGATGSTNEKLFF. The DNA for the CDR3 is TGTGCCAGCAGCTTGGGGGCCACAGGGTCAACTAATGAAAAACTGTTTTTT. The chain has TRBV5-4 and TRBJ1-4; maybe TRBD1 (6 bases). V was clipped by 0 bases and J by 0 bases, with 12 bases between them. The CDR3 contains 17 residues. In germline, CDR1 is SGHNT, CDR2 YYREEE (reference sequence).

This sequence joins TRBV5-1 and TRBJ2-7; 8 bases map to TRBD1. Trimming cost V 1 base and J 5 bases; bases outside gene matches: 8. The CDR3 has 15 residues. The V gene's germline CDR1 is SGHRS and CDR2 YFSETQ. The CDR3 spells CASSLSPGQENEQYF. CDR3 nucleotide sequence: TGCGCCAGCAGCTTGTCCCCGGGACAGGAGAACGAGCAGTACTTC. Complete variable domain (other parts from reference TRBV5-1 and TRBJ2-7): KAGVTQTPRYLIKTRGQQVTLSCSPISGHRSVSWYQQTPGQGLQFLFEYFSETQRNKGNFPGRFSGRQFSNSRSEMNVSTLELGDSALYLCASSLSPGQENEQYFGPGTRLTVT.

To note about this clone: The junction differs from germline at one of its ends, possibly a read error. The CDR3 spells CASSLARGSYEQYF. CDR3 coding DNA: TGTGCTAGCAGCTTAGCTCGCGGCTCCTACGAGCAGTACTTC. The gene calls are TRBV7-7 and TRBJ2-7; D is ambiguous. Germline-derived CDR1 and CDR2 are SSHAT and FNYEAQ (reference sequence). This CDR3 contains 14 residues. Full variable domain (rest looked up from reference TRBV7-7 and TRBJ2-7): GAGVSQSPRYKVTKRGQDVTLRCDPISSHATLYWYQQALGQGPEFLTYFNYEAQPDKSGLPSDRFSAERPEGSISTLTIQRTEQRDSAMYRCASSLARGSYEQYFGPGTRLTVT.

The DNA of the CDR3 is TGCGCCAGCAGTGTGACGACCGACAGGGAGGGTCAGCCCCAGCATTTT. It specifies CASSVTTDREGQPQHF. This chain joins TRBV10-2 and TRBJ1-5; 7 positions match TRBD1. CDR3 size: 16 residues. Germline V gives CDR1 WSHSY, CDR2 SAAADI. The V and J ends lost 4 bases and 6 bases, in that order; junction bases with no gene match: 12.

In DNA, the CDR3 is TGTGCCAGCAGCATTGGACTAGCGGGAGTTTCGGGGGCCAACGTCCTGACTTTC. This translates into CASSIGLAGVSGANVLTF. This rearrangement joins TRBV7-2 to TRBJ2-6, with 13 nucleotides matching TRBD2. Germline CDR1 and CDR2: SGHTA and FQGNSA. The CDR3 loop spans 18 amino acids. Trimming cost V 5 bases and J 4 bases; bases outside gene matches: 8.

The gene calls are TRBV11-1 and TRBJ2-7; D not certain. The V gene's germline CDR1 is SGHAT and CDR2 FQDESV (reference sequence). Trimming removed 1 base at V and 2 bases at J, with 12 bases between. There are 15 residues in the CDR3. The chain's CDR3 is CASSLEWALPYEQYF. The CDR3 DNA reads TGTGCCAGCAGCTTAGAGTGGGCCCTACCCTACGAGCAGTACTTC.

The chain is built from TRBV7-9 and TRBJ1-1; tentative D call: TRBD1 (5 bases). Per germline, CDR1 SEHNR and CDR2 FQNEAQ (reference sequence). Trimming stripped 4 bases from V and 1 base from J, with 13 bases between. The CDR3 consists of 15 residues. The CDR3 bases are TGTGCCAGCAGCTCGAAGGGACGGAAGAACACTGAAGCTTTCTTT. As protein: CASSSKGRKNTEAFF. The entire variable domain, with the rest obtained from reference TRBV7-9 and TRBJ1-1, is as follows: DTGVSQNPRHKITKRGQNVTFRCDPISEHNRLYWYRQTLGQGPEFLTYFQNEAQLEKSRLLSDRFSAERPKGSFSTLEIQRTEQGDSAMYLCASSSKGRKNTEAFFGQGTRLTVV.

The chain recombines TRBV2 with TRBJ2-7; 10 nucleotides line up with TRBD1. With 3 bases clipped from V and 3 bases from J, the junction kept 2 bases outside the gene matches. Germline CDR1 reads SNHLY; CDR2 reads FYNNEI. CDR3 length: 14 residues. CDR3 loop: CASSEGTGDYEQYF. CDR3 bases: TGTGCCAGCAGTGAGGGGACAGGGGACTACGAGCAGTACTTC.

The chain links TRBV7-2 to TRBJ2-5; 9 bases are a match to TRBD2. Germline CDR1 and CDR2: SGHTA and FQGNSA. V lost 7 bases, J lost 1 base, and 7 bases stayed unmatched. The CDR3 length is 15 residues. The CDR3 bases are TGTGCCAGCACCATAGCGGGAGCCCCCCAAGAGACCCAGTACTTC. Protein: CASTIAGAPQETQYF.

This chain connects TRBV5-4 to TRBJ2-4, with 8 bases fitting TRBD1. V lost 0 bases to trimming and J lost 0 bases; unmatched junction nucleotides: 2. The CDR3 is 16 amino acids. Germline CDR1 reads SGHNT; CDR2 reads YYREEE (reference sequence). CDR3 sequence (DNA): TGTGCCAGCAGCTTGGAACAGGGGGGAGCCAAAAACATTCAGTACTTC. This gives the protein CASSLEQGGAKNIQYF.

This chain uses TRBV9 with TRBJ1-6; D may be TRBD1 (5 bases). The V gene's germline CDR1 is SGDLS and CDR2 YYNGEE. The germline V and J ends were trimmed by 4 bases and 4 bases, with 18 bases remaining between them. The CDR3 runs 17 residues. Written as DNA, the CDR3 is TGTGCCAGCAGCAGAGGGGAATCCCCCTCGTATAATTCACCCCTCCACTTT. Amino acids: CASSRGESPSYNSPLHF.

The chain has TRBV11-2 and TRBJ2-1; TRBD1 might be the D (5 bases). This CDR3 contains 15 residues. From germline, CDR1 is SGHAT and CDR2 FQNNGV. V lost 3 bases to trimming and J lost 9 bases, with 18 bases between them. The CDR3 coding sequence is TGTGCCAGCAGCTTGGGCACAGGTTTGTGGGGTGAGCAGTTCTTC. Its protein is CASSLGTGLWGEQFF.

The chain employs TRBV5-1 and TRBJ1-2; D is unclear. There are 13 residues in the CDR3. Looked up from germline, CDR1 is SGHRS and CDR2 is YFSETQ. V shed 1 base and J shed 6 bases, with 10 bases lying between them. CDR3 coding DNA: TGCGCCAGCAGCTTGTCGTTCTTGGATGGCTACACCTTC. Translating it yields CASSLSFLDGYTF.

As DNA, the CDR3 is TGCGCCAGCAGCCCGGGACAGGGGGCAATCAATGAGCAGTTCTTC. Its translation is CASSPGQGAINEQFF. The chain uses TRBV5-1 and TRBJ2-1; TRBD1 matches at 12 bases. The V gene's germline CDR1 is SGHRS and CDR2 YFSETQ. V was pared by 4 bases and J by 6 bases, with 5 bases of the junction left unmatched. The CDR3 spans 15 residues.

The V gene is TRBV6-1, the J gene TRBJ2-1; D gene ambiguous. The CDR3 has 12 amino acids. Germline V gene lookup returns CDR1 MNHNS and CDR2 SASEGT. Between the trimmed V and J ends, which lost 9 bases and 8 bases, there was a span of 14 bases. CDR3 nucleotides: TGTGCCAGTGGCCCTCCCCTGGATGAGCAGTTCTTC. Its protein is CASGPPLDEQFF.

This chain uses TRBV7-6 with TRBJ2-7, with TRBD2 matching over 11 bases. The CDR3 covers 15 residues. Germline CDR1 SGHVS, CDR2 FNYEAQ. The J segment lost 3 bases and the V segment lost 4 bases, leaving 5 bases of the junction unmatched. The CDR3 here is CASSSLAGGGYEQYF. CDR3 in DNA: TGTGCCAGCAGCTCCCTAGCGGGAGGCGGCTACGAGCAGTACTTC.

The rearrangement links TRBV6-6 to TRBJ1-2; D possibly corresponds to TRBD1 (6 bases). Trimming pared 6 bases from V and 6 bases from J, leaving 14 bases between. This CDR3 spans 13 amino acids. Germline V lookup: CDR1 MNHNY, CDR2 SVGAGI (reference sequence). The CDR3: CASRREGGHGYTF. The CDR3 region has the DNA TGTGCCAGCAGGCGGGAGGGGGGCCATGGCTACACCTTC.

The CDR3 coding sequence is TGCGCCAGCAGCTTCAGGGGTAACTCCTACAATGAGCAGTTCTTC. This codes for CASSFRGNSYNEQFF. This chain connects TRBV5-1 to TRBJ2-1, with TRBD1 as a possible D gene (6 bases). Germline-derived CDR1 and CDR2 are SGHRS and YFSETQ. Trimming took 2 bases from V and 0 from J, leaving 9 bases between them. This CDR3 contains 15 residues.

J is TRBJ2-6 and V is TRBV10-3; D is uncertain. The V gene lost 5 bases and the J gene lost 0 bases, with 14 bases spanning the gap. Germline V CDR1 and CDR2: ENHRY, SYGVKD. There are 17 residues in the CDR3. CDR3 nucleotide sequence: TGTGCCATCAGTCCAGGACGGGCAAGCTCTGGGGCCAACGTCCTGACTTTC. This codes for CAISPGRASSGANVLTF.

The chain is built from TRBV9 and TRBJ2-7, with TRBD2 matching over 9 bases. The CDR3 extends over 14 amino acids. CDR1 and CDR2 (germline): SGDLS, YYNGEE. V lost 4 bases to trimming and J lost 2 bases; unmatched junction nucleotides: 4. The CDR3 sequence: CASSISGSTYEQYF. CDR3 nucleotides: TGTGCCAGCAGCATTAGCGGGAGCACCTACGAGCAGTACTTC.

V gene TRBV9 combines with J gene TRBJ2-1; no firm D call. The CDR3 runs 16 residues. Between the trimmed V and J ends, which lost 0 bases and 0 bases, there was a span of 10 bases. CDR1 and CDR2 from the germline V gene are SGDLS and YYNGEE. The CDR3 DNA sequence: TGTGCCAGCAGCGTAGTGCCAAGGAGCTCCTACAATGAGCAGTTCTTC. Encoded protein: CASSVVPRSSYNEQFF.

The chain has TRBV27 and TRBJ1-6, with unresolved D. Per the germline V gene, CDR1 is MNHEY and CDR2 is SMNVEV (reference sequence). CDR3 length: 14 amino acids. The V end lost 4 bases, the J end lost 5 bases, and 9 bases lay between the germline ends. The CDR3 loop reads CASSWASNNSPLHF. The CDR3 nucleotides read TGTGCCAGCAGTTGGGCCAGTAATAATTCACCCCTCCACTTT.